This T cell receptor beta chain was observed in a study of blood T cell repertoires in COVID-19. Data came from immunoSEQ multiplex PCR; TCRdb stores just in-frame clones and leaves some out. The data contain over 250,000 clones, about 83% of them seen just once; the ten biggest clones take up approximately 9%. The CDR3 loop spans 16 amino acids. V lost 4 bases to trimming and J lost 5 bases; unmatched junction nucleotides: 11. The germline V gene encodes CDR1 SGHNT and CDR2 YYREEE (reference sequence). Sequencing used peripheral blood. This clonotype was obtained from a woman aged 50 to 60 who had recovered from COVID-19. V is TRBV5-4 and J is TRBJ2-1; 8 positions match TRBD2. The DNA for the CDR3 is TGTGCCAGCAGCCCCCGAAGAGCGGGAGACCACAATGAGCAGTTCTTC. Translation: CASSPRRAGDHNEQFF.